This TCR beta chain came from a study of shared clonotypes between healthy human individuals. Study-level information: Three plates were used per donor for CD4 naive, three for CD4 memory, two for CD8 naive and one for CD8 memory.

The CDR3 is made up of 14 amino acids. The germline V gene has CDR1 SGHTA and CDR2 FQGNSA. The V end lost 3 bases, the J end lost 0 bases, and 6 bases lay between the germline ends. Points on this clone: This sample includes further DNA sequences coding for the same CDR3.

Some 32,000 T cell genomes, or about 200 ng DNA, went into the sorted-subset replicate PCRs. Sequencing was performed with immunoSEQ multiplex PCR; in TCRdb, only in-frame clones are kept and a portion is missing. The sample has around 940,000 clones; about three quarters are singletons. The chain couples TRBV7-2 to TRBJ1-3; D is unresolved. The specimen was memory CD4+ T cells sorted from blood. Subset given: CD45RA-negative fraction. The TCR originated in a man between 18 and 29 years old in good health. The CDR3 loop is CASSFDSSGNTIYF. For the CDR3, the DNA is TGTGCCAGCAGCTTTGACTCCTCTGGAAACACCATATATTTT.